This entry is about one TCR beta chain. Data came from immunoSEQ multiplex PCR; TCRdb stores just in-frame clones and leaves some out. Of 150,000 to 200,000 clones listed, 96% are singletons. The data belong to a study of control samples from healthy donors and cancer patients. This CDR3 comprises 15 residues. Trimming removed 4 bases from V and 2 bases from J; junction bases left unmatched: 7. Germline V gives CDR1 SGHTA, CDR2 FQGNSA. V usage is TRBV7-2 and J usage is TRBJ1-2; 7 positions match TRBD1. The sample was blood. This receptor was taken from a woman in her 30s in good health. The CDR3: CASSSPRTGNYGYTF. The CDR3 DNA sequence: TGTGCCAGCAGCTCCCCCCGGACAGGAAACTATGGCTACACCTTC. The full variable domain, its missing parts supplied by reference TRBV7-2 and TRBJ1-2, is GAGVSQSPSNKVTEKGKDVELRCDPISGHTALYWYRQSLGQGLEFLIYFQGNSAPDKSGLPSDRFSAERTGGSVSTLTIQRTQQEDSAVYLCASSSPRTGNYGYTFGSGTRLTVV.